The T cell receptor beta chain under discussion was sequenced for a study of cytomegalovirus exposure and HLA in healthy donors. The PCR made use of 60 Vbeta and 13 Jbeta primers. Using immunoSEQ multiplex PCR, the repertoire was profiled, and TCRdb retains in-frame clones only, with some absent. Of 100,000 to 150,000 clones listed, 85% to 90% are singletons. Unrecorded immune exposures were likely, despite nominal health at sampling. The sequenced sample consisted of PBMCs. The TCR originated in a woman aged 30 to 39 in good health and CMV-seronegative.

In nucleotides, the CDR3 is TGTGCCAGCAGCGTAGATGGGACATCGAACACTGAAGCTTTCTTT. Encoded protein: CASSVDGTSNTEAFF. The chain recombines TRBV9 with TRBJ1-1; D perhaps matches TRBD1 (6 bases). Germline lookup yields CDR1 SGDLS and CDR2 YYNGEE. Trimming left V 0 bases short and J 1 base short, with 10 bases between. The CDR3 runs to 15 residues. The entire variable domain, with the rest obtained from reference TRBV9 and TRBJ1-1, is as follows: DSGVTQTPKHLITATGQRVTLRCSPRSGDLSVYWYQQSLDQGLQFLIQYYNGEERAKGNILERFSAQQFPDLHSELNLSSLELGDSALYFCASSVDGTSNTEAFFGQGTRLTVV.